This T cell receptor beta chain is from a study of regulatory T cells in long-lasting Graves disease. This clonotype was detected many times. As to time point: newly diagnosed GD, antithyroid drugs for less than 3 months. From PBMCs, RNA was extracted and then used to make the TCR library. Germline lookup yields CDR1 SEHNR and CDR2 FQNEAQ (reference sequence). This CDR3 region has 16 residues. V lost 9 bases and J lost 4, with 24 bases in between. For TCR beta, libraries came from iRepertoire HTBI primers and Arm-PCR of CDR3 regions. TCRdb recomputed calls from the multiplex PCR reads with MiXCR, one row per CDR3 protein. The sample lists about 530,000 distinct CDR3 sequences; roughly 16% were seen once. The sample was also linked to a second study, of T cells in Graves' hyperthyroidism and ophthalmopathy. From that report: Model-based prediction identified ophthalmopathy a median about 6 months prior to its onset.

The sample was peripheral blood mononuclear cells (PBMCs), taken at new diagnosis, from a patient treated with antithyroid drugs. The rearrangement uses TRBV7-9 and TRBJ1-2; maybe TRBD1 (6 bases). This sequence was found in a woman aged 40 to 65 with Graves disease. CDR3 protein: CASRVTTGPYSYGYTF. DNA for the CDR3: TGTGCCAGTCGGGTAACGACAGGCCCTTATTCCTATGGCTACACCTTC.